This note documents a single TCR beta chain sequence. Antigen specificity is unknown. The data were obtained in a study of chemoradiotherapy in HPV16-positive cancers. Clones were sequenced by immunoSEQ multiplex PCR, and TCRdb holds only the in-frame ones, with some missing. The data contain under 35,000 clones, over 90% of them singletons. Regarding the study as a whole: Non-HPV-specific T cells did not expand in tumors during treatment, whereas candidate HPV-specific clones and E7-related motifs did.

The germline V gene encodes CDR1 LGHNT and CDR2 FRNRAP. This CDR3 is built from 13 residues. Deletions cut 0 bases from V and 2 bases from J, with 5 bases between. The TCR originated in a human donor with HPV-associated anogenital cancer. The chain combines TRBV12-5 with TRBJ2-7; D is uncertain. The source was blood, collected from a patient who underwent chemoradiotherapy. The DNA of the CDR3 is TGTGCTAGTGGTTTGGTAGGTGCCTACGAGCAGTACTTC. Encoded protein: CASGLVGAYEQYF.